This T cell receptor (beta chain) is drawn from a study of PD-1 blockade in classical Hodgkin lymphoma. Findings of the study overall: Newly diagnosed patients were reported to start with lower TCR diversity than healthy donors.

Points on this clone: Its matching antigen is unknown.

The table came from immunoSEQ multiplex PCR; TCRdb's copy has only in-frame clones and leaves some out. The data hold thousands of clones, with over 70% observed a single time. Per the germline V gene, CDR1 is SEHNR and CDR2 is FQNEAQ (reference sequence). The J segment lost 0 bases and the V segment lost 4 bases, leaving 7 bases of the junction unmatched. CDR3 length: 17 amino acids. The time point is: newly diagnosed, previously untreated cHL patient sample. Sequencing was performed on peripheral blood mononuclear cells (PBMCs). The rearrangement uses TRBV7-9 and TRBJ1-4, with TRBD1 matching 8 bases. The sequence was obtained from a human donor with classical Hodgkin lymphoma. This CDR3 is CASSYPTGAATNEKLFF. CDR3 sequence (DNA): TGTGCCAGCAGCTACCCGACAGGGGCGGCAACTAATGAAAAACTGTTTTTT. Using reference TRBV7-9 and TRBJ1-4 for the parts outside the CDR3, the full variable domain is DTGVSQNPRHKITKRGQNVTFRCDPISEHNRLYWYRQTLGQGPEFLTYFQNEAQLEKSRLLSDRFSAERPKGSFSTLEIQRTEQGDSAMYLCASSYPTGAATNEKLFFGSGTQLSVL.